One sample yielded the 7 T cell receptor beta chains listed below, sequenced in a study of T cell responses to AZD1222 COVID-19 vaccine. TCRdb keeps only in-frame clones here, not all; method: immunoSEQ multiplex PCR. The sample shows more than 45,000 clones, approximately 88% of them seen only once. Sequencing used peripheral blood, obtained on day 0 of AZD1222 vaccination. All receptors come from an adult in good health.

The chain uses TRBV14 and TRBJ2-1; 9 bases align to TRBD2. Trimming at V came to 6 bases and at J to 4 bases, leaving 7 bases not matched to a gene. Germline CDR1 is SGHDN and CDR2 is FVKESK. CDR3 length: 15 residues. CDR3 protein: CASRPRTSAYNEQFF. The CDR3, as DNA: TGTGCCAGCAGACCTCGGACTAGCGCGTACAATGAGCAGTTCTTC.

The chain links TRBV12-1 to TRBJ2-1. TRBV12-1 is a pseudogene segment. The CDR3 contains 18 residues. The CDR3 spells CASTDPLGFSSSYNEQFF. The CDR3 bases are TGTGCCAGCACGGACCCTTTGGGATTTAGTAGTTCCTACAATGAGCAGTTCTTC.

The chain uses TRBV6-2 or TRBV6-3 and TRBJ2-5; TRBD1 or TRBD2 may be the D gene (5 bases each). The CDR3 is 14 residues long. Trimming cost V 2 bases and J 5 bases, with 12 bases left between them. The germline CDR1 and CDR2 sequences are MNHEY and SVGEGT. CDR3 DNA: TGTGCCAGCAGTTACCCGAGGGGCTCGGAGACCCAGTACTTC. The encoded protein is CASSYPRGSETQYF.

This chain joins TRBV7-8 and TRBJ2-7; D gene uncertain. Deletions cut 1 base from V and 5 bases from J, with 15 bases between. The germline V gene encodes CDR1 SGHVS and CDR2 FQNEAQ. This CDR3 comprises 15 residues. CDR3 bases: TGTGCCAGCAGCTTAGTCTTATTGCGTGGCGACGAGCAGTACTTC. Protein product: CASSLVLLRGDEQYF. Using reference TRBV7-8 and TRBJ2-7 for the parts outside the CDR3, the full variable domain is GAGVSQSPRYKVAKRGQDVALRCDPISGHVSLFWYQQALGQGPEFLTYFQNEAQLDKSGLPSDRFFAERPEGSVSTLKIQRTQQEDSAVYLCASSLVLLRGDEQYFGPGTRLTVT.

The chain links TRBV30 to TRBJ1-5; 9 bases match TRBD1. CDR1 and CDR2 (germline): GTSNPN, SVGIG (reference sequence). V shed 2 bases and J 1 base; nucleotides not matched to a gene: 3. The length of the CDR3 is 15 residues. The CDR3 sequence is CAWSSGTGSNQPQHF. CDR3 nucleotides: TGTGCCTGGAGTTCCGGGACAGGGAGCAATCAGCCCCAGCATTTT.

The V and J genes are TRBV7-8 and TRBJ2-7; D is perhaps TRBD1 (5 bases). Germline lookup yields CDR1 SGHVS and CDR2 FQNEAQ. V was trimmed by 2 bases and J by 4 bases, leaving 6 bases between them. The CDR3 spans 12 residues. The CDR3 protein is CASSLQGYEQYF. The CDR3 DNA follows: TGTGCCAGCAGCTTACAGGGATACGAGCAGTACTTC.

V usage is TRBV27 and J usage is TRBJ1-1; TRBD1 is a possible D gene (6 bases). The CDR3 runs 16 residues. Germline CDR1 is MNHEY and CDR2 is SMNVEV (reference sequence). V lost 3 bases and J lost 4, with 18 bases in between. In nucleotides, the CDR3 is TGTGCCAGCAGTTTCCGCCCGTCGGGGGGGCGCACTGAAGCTTTCTTT. Protein sequence: CASSFRPSGGRTEAFF.